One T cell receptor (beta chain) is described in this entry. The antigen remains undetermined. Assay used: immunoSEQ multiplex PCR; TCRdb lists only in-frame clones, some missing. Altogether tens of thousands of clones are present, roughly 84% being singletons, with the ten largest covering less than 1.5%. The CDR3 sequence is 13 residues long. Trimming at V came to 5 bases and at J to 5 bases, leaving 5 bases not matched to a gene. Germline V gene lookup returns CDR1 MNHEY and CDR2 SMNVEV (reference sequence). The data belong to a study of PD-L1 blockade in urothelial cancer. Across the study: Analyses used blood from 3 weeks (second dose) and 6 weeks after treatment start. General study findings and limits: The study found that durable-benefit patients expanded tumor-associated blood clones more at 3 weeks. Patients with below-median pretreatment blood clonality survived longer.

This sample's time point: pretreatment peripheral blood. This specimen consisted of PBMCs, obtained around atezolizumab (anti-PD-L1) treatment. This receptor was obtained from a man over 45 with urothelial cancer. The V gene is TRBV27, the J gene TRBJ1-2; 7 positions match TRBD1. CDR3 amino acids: CASSETGFYGYTF. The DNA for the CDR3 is TGTGCCAGCAGTGAGACAGGGTTTTATGGCTACACCTTC.